One sample yielded the 10 T cell receptor beta chains listed below, sequenced in a study of neurological immune-mediated disorders (dated by TCRdb to the late 2010s). The sample's time point label, in plain terms: longitudinal time-point 1 (baseline). Library prep was done by 5' RACE. The reads were generated on an Illumina HiSeq 2500. The raw public reads went through TCRdb reprocessing: fastp at Q25, MiXCR clone calling, in-frame beta chains kept. Rows are unified per CDR3 protein, each entry keeping the most common DNA and genes. Here the sample has around 60,000 distinct CDR3 sequences; about 11% occur a single time. The biggest ten clones account for approximately 6.6% of the sample. Sequencing was done on a sample of PBMCs. The receptors shown here come from a male donor with HTLV-1-associated myelopathy (HAM/TSP).

This clonotype was observed at least ten times. This rearrangement joins TRBV20-1 to TRBJ1-1, with D maybe TRBD1 (5 bases). Germline-derived CDR1 and CDR2 are DFQATT and SNEGSKA (reference sequence). V gave up 3 bases and J gave up 7 bases, with 12 bases separating them. The CDR3 is made up of 12 amino acids. This chain's CDR3 is CSASPGTFEAFF. Written as DNA, the CDR3 is TGCAGTGCTAGCCCAGGGACCTTTGAAGCTTTCTTT.

The table lists this clonotype with many counts. The gene calls are TRBV14 and TRBJ2-1; D gene ambiguous. The CDR3 contains 16 residues. V lost 0 bases, J lost 6 bases, and 15 bases lay in between. Germline V CDR1 and CDR2: SGHDN, FVKESK. The DNA for the CDR3 is TGTGCCAGCAGCCAAGATCTGACCGGACCACCCAATGAGCAGTTCTTC. Protein sequence: CASSQDLTGPPNEQFF.

This clonotype was recorded many times. The chain links TRBV12-3 or TRBV12-4 to TRBJ2-5; D is perhaps TRBD1 or TRBD2 (7 bases each). With 3 bases removed from V and 1 base from J, the gap between germline ends came to 9 bases. The CDR3 runs to 14 residues. CDR3 coding DNA: TGTGCCAGCAGTTTCAGGGGGGGCCAAGAGACCCAGTACTTC. It yields the protein CASSFRGGQETQYF.

This clonotype was detected many times. V gene TRBV20-1 combines with J gene TRBJ1-2, with D hard to call. Germline CDR1 is DFQATT and CDR2 is SNEGSKA (reference sequence). This CDR3 contains 12 residues. V was clipped by 0 bases and J by 4 bases, with 6 bases between them. CDR3 amino acids: CSARDQTYGYTF. The CDR3, as DNA: TGCAGTGCTAGAGATCAGACCTATGGCTACACCTTC.

A note on this clonotype: One base away lies a much larger clone, so this may be a sequencing read error. The rearrangement uses TRBV7-9 and TRBJ2-7; a weak D match, TRBD1 (5 bases). This CDR3 contains 11 residues. Germline CDR1 reads SEHNR; CDR2 reads FQNEAQ (reference sequence). CDR3 residues: CARSSGHPKYF. The CDR3 DNA is TGTGCCAGAAGCTCTGGACATCCTAAGTACTTC.

In its sample, this clonotype was seen many times. This chain uses TRBV10-3 with TRBJ1-3; D not resolved. This CDR3 has 14 amino acids. V shed 7 bases and J shed 6 bases, with 16 bases lying between them. Germline V gene lookup returns CDR1 ENHRY and CDR2 SYGVKD. DNA for the CDR3: TGTGCCATCAAACCCGTCGGGGAGGAAAACACCATATATTTT. Translating it yields CAIKPVGEENTIYF.

In its sample, this clonotype was seen many times. This chain joins TRBV5-1 and TRBJ2-2; 7 bases fit TRBD1. The CDR3 totals 16 residues. Germline V gene sequence: CDR1 SGHRS, CDR2 YFSETQ. Trimming at V came to 4 bases and at J to 2 bases, leaving 8 bases not matched to a gene. The CDR3 protein is CASSRLGGSNTGELFF. For the CDR3, the DNA is TGCGCCAGCAGCCGCCTAGGGGGCTCCAACACCGGGGAGCTGTTTTTT.

This clonotype was detected ten times or more. The chain uses TRBV6-5 and TRBJ2-1; D tentatively reads TRBD1 or TRBD2 (5 bases each). The CDR3 spans 15 residues. Germline loops: CDR1 MNHEY, CDR2 SVGAGI. The germline V and J ends were trimmed by 6 bases and 9 bases, with 21 bases remaining between them. DNA for the CDR3: TGTGCCAGCAGAGTACCGGGACGCCCATCGGGTGAGCAGTTCTTC. This codes for CASRVPGRPSGEQFF.

Ten or more counts support this clonotype. The J gene is TRBJ1-1, the V gene TRBV7-9, with a possible D match to TRBD1 (5 bases). Germline loops: CDR1 SEHNR, CDR2 FQNEAQ (reference sequence). This CDR3 has 15 amino acids. The ends were cut back, 1 base at V and 4 bases at J, with 13 bases in the middle. The CDR3 is CASSLVSGRVTEAFF. In nucleotides, the CDR3 is TGTGCCAGCAGCTTAGTTTCGGGCAGGGTCACTGAAGCTTTCTTT.

This clonotype was detected a few times. A much larger clonotype is one base distant, so this may be a read error. The V gene is TRBV6-5, the J gene TRBJ1-2, with 7 bases that match TRBD1. CDR1 is MNHEY, CDR2 SVGAGI, per germline. The ends lost 6 bases at V and 2 bases at J; junction bases unmatched: 9. The CDR3 runs 15 residues. The DNA of the CDR3 is TGTGCCAGCAGATCGAACAGGGGAGGGAACTATGGCTACACCTTC. It encodes CASRSNRGGNYGYTF.